This T cell receptor (beta chain) appears in the sequencing data of a study of shared T cell receptors in the human thymus. The V gene lost 2 bases and the J gene lost 5 bases, with 24 bases spanning the gap. This CDR3 is 18 amino acids long. Germline V gene sequence: CDR1 LGHNA, CDR2 YSLEER. Method: immunoSEQ multiplex PCR; TCRdb's copy keeps in-frame clones and lacks some. This table holds hundreds of thousands of clones, about 90% found once. This clone has just one count. The same data also contributed to another study, on human thymus T cells. Per that paper: There were highly overlapping thymic repertoires among unrelated individuals, as related research reported.

The clonotype comes from a boy less than two years old with a congenital heart defect. V and J are TRBV4-3 and TRBJ2-5, with D possibly TRBD2 on 5 matching bases. What was sequenced was thymocytes. The CDR3 sequence is CASSQSWARGFPRETQYF. The CDR3 DNA reads TGCGCCAGCAGCCAAAGTTGGGCCCGGGGATTTCCACGGGAGACCCAGTACTTC.